This entry lists 29 T cell receptor beta chains sequenced from one sample in a study of tumor and adjacent non-tumor tissue in lung cancer. Three rounds of nested PCR, following a modified ARM-PCR protocol, produced the TCRbeta library. One entry per CDR3 protein, called by TCRdb with MiXCR from the multiplex PCR reads. The sample yields roughly 67,000 distinct CDR3 sequences, approximately 63% seen once. This sample's RNA came from whole unsorted tissue. What was sequenced was lung tumor tissue. The receptor source for this set is a man aged 50 to 60 with non-small cell lung cancer.

This chain connects TRBV11-3 to TRBJ2-5; D is possibly TRBD1 or TRBD2 (5 bases each). Between the trimmed V and J ends, which lost 2 bases and 4 bases, there was a span of 11 bases. Germline V gene lookup returns CDR1 SGHNT and CDR2 YENEEA. The CDR3 totals 14 residues. This CDR3 reads CASSLITGTETQYF. The CDR3 DNA reads as TGTGCCAGCAGCTTAATCACGGGGACAGAGACCCAGTACTTC.

This clonotype was counted at least ten times. The CDR3 DNA follows: TGCAGTGCTAGCCCCCAAGGCCCTAATCAGCCCCAGCATTTT. Its translation: CSASPQGPNQPQHF. The chain has TRBV20-1 and TRBJ1-5; D gene ambiguous. CDR1 is DFQATT and CDR2 is SNEGSKA in the germline V gene (reference sequence). The V end was cut by 3 bases, the J end by 4 bases, with 13 bases between. There are 14 residues in the CDR3.

There are many counts of this clonotype. V is TRBV6-6 and J is TRBJ1-5, with D perhaps TRBD1 (6 bases). Trimming took off 5 bases at V and 9 bases at J, with 11 bases between the two ends. CDR1 is MNHNY and CDR2 is SVGAGI in the germline V gene (reference sequence). There are 12 residues in the CDR3. CDR3 protein: CASSEQGRPQHF. For the CDR3, the DNA is TGTGCCAGCAGTGAACAGGGCCGGCCCCAGCATTTT.

This clonotype appeared many times. The chain uses TRBV30 and TRBJ1-6, with a possible D match to TRBD1 (5 bases). This CDR3 region has 15 residues. CDR1 is GTSNPN and CDR2 is SVGIG in the germline V gene (reference sequence). Trimming removed 4 bases at V and 3 bases at J, with 13 bases between. Here the CDR3 reads CAWTPDRLYNSPLHF. DNA for the CDR3: TGTGCCTGGACCCCAGACAGACTCTATAATTCACCCCTCCACTTT. The whole variable domain, remainder taken from reference TRBV30 and TRBJ1-6, is SQTIHQWPATLVQPVGSPLSLECTVEGTSNPNLYWYRQAAGRGLQLLFYSVGIGQISSEVPQNLSASRPQDRQFILSSKKLLLSDSGFYLCAWTPDRLYNSPLHFGNGTRLTVT.

Comments on this clonotype: The missing conserved phenylalanine or tryptophan at the end of this CDR3 makes a read error likely. This chain links TRBV5-5 with TRBJ1-1; D is undetermined. Germline V lookup: CDR1 SGHKS, CDR2 YYEKEE (reference sequence). This CDR3 is built from 13 residues. The V end was cut by 0 bases, the J end by 0 bases, with 3 bases between. CDR3 amino acids: CASSLGLNTEAFS. The CDR3 nucleotides are TGTGCCAGCAGCTTGGGTCTGAACACTGAAGCTTTCTCT.

The rearrangement uses TRBV29-1 and TRBJ2-7, with TRBD1 identical over 8 bases. Trimming took 8 bases from V and 5 from J; bases not matched to a gene: 14. Germline loops: CDR1 SQVTM, CDR2 ANQGSEA. The length of the CDR3 is 14 residues. DNA for the CDR3: TGCAGCATAGTTACCGGGACAGGCTTCGACGAGCAGTACTTC. It translates to CSIVTGTGFDEQYF.

This clonotype was counted many times. The V and J genes are TRBV5-4 and TRBJ2-2; D possibly corresponds to TRBD1 (6 bases). Germline V gene sequence: CDR1 SGHNT, CDR2 YYREEE (reference sequence). Deletions cut 4 bases from V and 0 bases from J, with 10 bases between. The CDR3 is 15 residues long. CDR3 protein: CASSPDSANTGELFF. CDR3 DNA: TGTGCCAGCAGCCCGGACAGCGCGAACACCGGGGAGCTGTTTTTT.

This clonotype was found a few times. The rearrangement joins TRBV5-1 to TRBJ2-7, with D maybe TRBD2 (5 bases). The CDR3 is made up of 14 amino acids. With 1 base removed from V and 7 bases from J, the gap between germline ends came to 15 bases. The germline V gene encodes CDR1 SGHRS and CDR2 YFSETQ. In nucleotides, the CDR3 is TGCGCCAGCAGCTTGAACTGGAAGCCGGGGGAGCAGTACTTC. Its protein product is CASSLNWKPGEQYF.

The genes are TRBV6-6 and TRBJ2-7, with no clear D. The germline V gene has CDR1 MNHNY and CDR2 SVGAGI (reference sequence). The germline V and J ends were trimmed by 7 bases and 2 bases, with 9 bases remaining between them. The CDR3 consists of 12 residues. CDR3 region: CASNRLPYEQYF. The CDR3 bases are TGTGCCAGCAACCGCCTCCCCTACGAGCAGTACTTC.

With regard to this clonotype: The junction does not match germline at one end; this may be a read error. This chain connects TRBV11-3 to TRBJ2-3, with 13 bases fitting TRBD2. Looked up from germline, CDR1 is SGHNT and CDR2 is YENEEA. CDR3 length: 16 residues. The CDR3, as DNA: TGTGCCCGCAGCCCAGGGACTAGCGGGATTGTAGATACGCAGTATTTT. Its translation is CARSPGTSGIVDTQYF.

In the case of this clonotype: A read error may produce the germline difference seen at one junction end. The chain recombines TRBV6-6 with TRBJ2-5, with D perhaps being TRBD1 or TRBD2 (5 bases each). CDR1 MNHNY and CDR2 SVGAGI come from the germline V gene (reference sequence). This CDR3 region has 12 residues. The CDR3, as DNA: TGTGCCAGCACTTATGGGGGAGAGACCCAGTATTTC. It codes for CASTYGGETQYF.

V usage is TRBV20-1 and J usage is TRBJ2-7; TRBD2 aligns across 8 bases. This CDR3 is built from 14 residues. V was clipped by 0 bases and J by 7 bases; unmatched bases: 8. CDR1 DFQATT and CDR2 SNEGSKA come from the germline V gene (reference sequence). CDR3 nucleotides: TGCAGTGCTAGAGATCACGGGAGGGCAAGGGAGCAGTACTTC. This translates into CSARDHGRAREQYF.

Regarding this clonotype: This is likely a read error, given that the CDR3 carries no conserved phenylalanine or tryptophan at its end. The chain uses TRBV29-1 and TRBJ1-1, with D maybe TRBD1 (6 bases). Germline-derived CDR1 and CDR2 are SQVTM and ANQGSEA. This CDR3 is built from 14 residues. The V end was cut by 6 bases, the J end by 4 bases, with 18 bases between. DNA of the CDR3: TGCAGCGTCATGGCCCCAGGGGACGCCACTGAAGCTTTCTCT. Translated, it gives CSVMAPGDATEAFS.

The V gene is TRBV5-1, the J gene TRBJ2-6; maybe TRBD1 (6 bases). Trimming removed 9 bases from V and 4 bases from J, with 17 bases in between. CDR1 and CDR2 (germline): SGHRS, YFSETQ. The CDR3 loop spans 15 amino acids. The CDR3 region is CANTLQGGGANVLTF. Here the CDR3 DNA reads TGCGCCAACACCTTACAGGGCGGCGGGGCCAACGTCCTGACTTTC.

This clonotype was counted many times. V gene TRBV6-6 combines with J gene TRBJ2-7, with 7 bases aligning to TRBD1. Germline assignment: CDR1 MNHNY and CDR2 SVGAGI (reference sequence). With 9 bases clipped from V and 2 bases from J, the junction kept 16 bases outside the gene matches. The CDR3 length is 16 residues. CDR3 DNA sequence: TGTGCCAGTTCCCCCGCTTCGGGACAGCTACCCTACGAGCAGTACTTC. This translates into CASSPASGQLPYEQYF.

The V and J genes are TRBV28 and TRBJ2-4; D perhaps matches TRBD2 (6 bases). Deletions cut 8 bases from V and 3 bases from J, with 20 bases between. The CDR3 sequence is 16 residues long. CDR1 and CDR2 (germline): MDHEN, SYDVKM. CDR3 protein: CASVGGGLGDKNIQYF. The DNA for the CDR3 is TGTGCCAGCGTTGGCGGAGGGCTGGGGGACAAAAACATTCAGTACTTC.

At least ten counts were recorded for this clonotype. The V call is TRBV20-1, the J call TRBJ1-1; the D is unclear. The germline gives CDR1 DFQATT, CDR2 SNEGSKA (reference sequence). Trimming stripped 6 bases from V and 0 bases from J, with 8 bases between. This CDR3 contains 12 residues. For the CDR3, the DNA is TGCAGTGCCCCCCGATTGAACACTGAAGCTTTCTTT. As protein: CSAPRLNTEAFF.

This clonotype was detected many times. The chain carries TRBV10-3 and TRBJ2-5, with no clear D. V lost 0 bases, J lost 3 bases, and 11 bases lay in between. Germline assignment: CDR1 ENHRY and CDR2 SYGVKD. The CDR3 is 15 amino acids. CDR3 residues: CAISESLGLKETQYF. The CDR3 DNA follows: TGTGCCATCAGTGAGTCGTTGGGGTTGAAAGAGACCCAGTACTTC.

Turning to this clonotype: No conserved phenylalanine or tryptophan is present at the end of the CDR3, so a read error is the likely explanation. It is unclear where the CDR3 begins or ends on the DNA, so no DNA is shown, and the CDR3 is as TCRdb lists it. This chain connects TRBV13 to TRBJ2-2; TRBD1, as called in the table, went unchecked against the DNA. A total of 13 residues make up the CDR3, ends included. Germline assignment: CDR1 PRHDT and CDR2 FYEKMQ (reference sequence). The CDR3 sequence: CASRDRNTGELFL.

For this clonotype: Since the CDR3 does not end with the conserved phenylalanine or tryptophan, this likely comes from a read error. The chain combines TRBV11-3 with TRBJ2-5; 10 bases agree with TRBD2. The CDR3 loop spans 17 amino acids. After removal of 2 bases from V and 2 bases from J, the junction contained 8 bases not matched to a gene. Germline CDR1 and CDR2: SGHNT and YENEEA. The CDR3 reads CASSLQASGGLQETQYL. CDR3 nucleotide sequence: TGTGCCAGCAGCTTACAGGCTAGCGGGGGATTACAAGAGACCCAGTACCTC.

This clonotype was counted at least ten times. The V and J genes are TRBV10-1 and TRBJ2-5; weak D call: TRBD1 (6 bases). This CDR3 has 13 amino acids. Deletions cut 0 bases from V and 12 bases from J, with 14 bases between. Germline loops: CDR1 WNHNN, CDR2 SYGVQD (reference sequence). The CDR3 spells CASSESTGSREYF. As DNA, the CDR3 is TGCGCCAGCAGTGAGTCGACAGGCTCCCGAGAGTACTTC.

This clonotype came up many times. V usage is TRBV4-2 and J usage is TRBJ2-7, with TRBD2 identical over 8 bases. The CDR3 has 15 residues. With V trimmed by 1 base and J by 4 bases, 6 bases remained unmatched. Per the germline V gene, CDR1 is LGHNA and CDR2 is YNFKEQ. CDR3 amino acids: CASSQGNSGEYEQYF. As DNA, the CDR3 is TGTGCCAGCAGCCAAGGTAATAGCGGGGAGTACGAGCAGTACTTC.

This rearrangement joins TRBV7-9 to TRBJ2-3; 7 nucleotides line up with TRBD2. Germline values: CDR1 SEHNR, CDR2 FQNEAQ (reference sequence). V lost 1 base, J lost 15 bases, and 19 bases stayed unmatched. The CDR3 length is 16 residues. The CDR3: CASSLVTGGRADTQYF. For the CDR3, the DNA is TGTGCCAGCAGCTTAGTAACGGGAGGTCGAGCAGATACTCAATATTTT.

On this clonotype itself: A much larger clone is a single base away; this may be a read error. This CDR3 fails to terminate in the conserved phenylalanine or tryptophan, so it likely reflects a read error. V usage is TRBV2 and J usage is TRBJ2-1; D is unclear. Trimming shortened V by 4 bases and J by 4 bases, and 14 bases separated the two germline ends. CDR1 SNHLY and CDR2 FYNNEI come from the germline V gene. The CDR3 is 15 residues long. CDR3 sequence: CASSGEGNTYNEQFL. CDR3 sequence (DNA): TGTGCCAGCAGTGGTGAAGGAAACACTTACAATGAGCAGTTCTTA.

This clonotype came up once. This may stem from a read error, because a much larger clone lies one nucleotide away. The chain employs TRBV28 and TRBJ1-5, with D perhaps TRBD1 (6 bases). V was trimmed by 5 bases and J by 4 bases, leaving 12 bases between them. CDR3 length: 14 amino acids. Germline loops: CDR1 MDHEN, CDR2 SYDVKM. CDR3 sequence: CASSHPGVNQPQHF. CDR3 in DNA: TGTGCCAGCAGTCACCCAGGGGTGAATCAGCCCCAGCATTTT.

Comments on this clonotype: One junction end does not reproduce the germline sequence, and a read error may be involved. The V and J genes are TRBV11-1 and TRBJ2-3; TRBD2 aligns across 14 bases. The CDR3 is 16 residues long. CDR1 SGHAT and CDR2 FQDESV come from the germline V gene (reference sequence). The CDR3 loop reads CASSPRTSGGLDAQFF. DNA for the CDR3: TGTGCCAGCAGCCCCCGGACTAGCGGGGGGCTCGATGCGCAGTTTTTT.

Of note for this clonotype: No conserved phenylalanine or tryptophan is present at the end of the CDR3, so a read error is the likely explanation. The chain links TRBV5-1 to TRBJ2-3; D unresolved. V was shortened by 0 bases and J by 2 bases, with 7 bases between the two germline ends. The CDR3 is made up of 14 amino acids. The germline V gene encodes CDR1 SGHRS and CDR2 YFSETQ. CDR3 amino acids: CASSLEPNTDTQYL. The CDR3 nucleotides read TGCGCCAGCAGCTTGGAGCCTAACACAGATACGCAGTATTTA.

The sample holds a few counts of this clonotype. The rearrangement links TRBV20-1 to TRBJ2-3; unclear D gene. Trimming removed 3 bases at V and 0 bases at J, with 19 bases between. CDR3 length: 17 amino acids. Germline CDR1 is DFQATT and CDR2 is SNEGSKA (reference sequence). The chain's CDR3 is CSARHLPTGTSTDTQYF. Here the CDR3 DNA reads TGCAGTGCTAGGCACCTCCCGACTGGTACTAGCACAGATACGCAGTATTTT.

A note on this clonotype: The CDR3 carries no conserved terminal phenylalanine or tryptophan, so it likely arises from a read error. This sequence joins TRBV6-5 and TRBJ1-4, with D tentatively TRBD1 (5 bases). This CDR3 has 12 residues. Germline CDR1 reads MNHEY; CDR2 reads SVGAGI. The DNA of the CDR3 is TGTGCAAGCAGGGCCTACAATGAAAAACTGTTTCTT. Amino acids: CASRAYNEKLFL.